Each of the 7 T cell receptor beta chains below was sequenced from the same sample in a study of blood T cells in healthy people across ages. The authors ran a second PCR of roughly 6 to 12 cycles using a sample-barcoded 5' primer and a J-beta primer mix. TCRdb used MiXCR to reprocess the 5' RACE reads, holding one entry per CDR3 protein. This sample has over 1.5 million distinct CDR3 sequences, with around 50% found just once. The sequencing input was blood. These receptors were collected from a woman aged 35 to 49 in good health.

CDR3 sequence reads: CASSWGNTGELFF. CDR3 DNA: TGTGCCAGCAGTTGGGGAAACACCGGGGAGCTGTTTTTT. This sequence joins TRBV6-1 and TRBJ2-2; D gene ambiguous. Germline values: CDR1 MNHNS, CDR2 SASEGT. CDR3 length: 13 amino acids. V was cut by 5 bases and J by 2 bases, with 6 bases left in between.

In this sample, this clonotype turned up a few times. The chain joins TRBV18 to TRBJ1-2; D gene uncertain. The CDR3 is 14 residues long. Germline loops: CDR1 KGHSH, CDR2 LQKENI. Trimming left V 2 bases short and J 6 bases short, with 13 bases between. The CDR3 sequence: CASSPFSGADGYTF. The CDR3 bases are TGTGCCAGCTCACCATTTTCGGGTGCCGATGGCTACACCTTC.

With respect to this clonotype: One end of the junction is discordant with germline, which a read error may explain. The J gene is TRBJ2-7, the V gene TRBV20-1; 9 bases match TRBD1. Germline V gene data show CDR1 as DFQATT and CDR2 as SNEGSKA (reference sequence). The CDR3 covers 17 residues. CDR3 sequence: CSARGDRDPSIPYGQYF. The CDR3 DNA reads TGCAGTGCTAGGGGGGACAGGGACCCTTCTATTCCCTACGGGCAGTACTTC.

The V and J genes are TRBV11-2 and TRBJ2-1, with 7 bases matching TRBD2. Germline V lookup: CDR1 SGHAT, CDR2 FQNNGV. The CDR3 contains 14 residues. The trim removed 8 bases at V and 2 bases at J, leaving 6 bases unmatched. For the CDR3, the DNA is TGTGCCAGCCACCAGCGGGGAACCTACAATGAGCAGTTCTTC. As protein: CASHQRGTYNEQFF.

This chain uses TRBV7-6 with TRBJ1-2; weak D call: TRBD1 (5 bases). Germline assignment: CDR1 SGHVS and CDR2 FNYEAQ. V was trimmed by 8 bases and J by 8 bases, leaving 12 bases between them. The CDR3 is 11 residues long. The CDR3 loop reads CASEGRGGYTF. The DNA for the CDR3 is TGTGCCAGCGAAGGAAGGGGCGGCTACACCTTC. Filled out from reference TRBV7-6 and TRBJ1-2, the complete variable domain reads GAGVSQSPRYKVTKRGQDVALRCDPISGHVSLYWYRQALGQGPEFLTYFNYEAQQDKSGLPNDRFSAERPEGSISTLTIQRTEQRDSAMYRCASEGRGGYTFGSGTRLTVV.

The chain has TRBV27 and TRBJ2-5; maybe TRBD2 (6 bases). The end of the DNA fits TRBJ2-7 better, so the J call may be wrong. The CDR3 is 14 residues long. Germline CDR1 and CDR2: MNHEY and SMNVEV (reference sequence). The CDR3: CASSFSRLVDEQYF. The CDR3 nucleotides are TGTGCCAGCAGTTTTAGTAGACTAGTGGACGAGCAGTACTTC.

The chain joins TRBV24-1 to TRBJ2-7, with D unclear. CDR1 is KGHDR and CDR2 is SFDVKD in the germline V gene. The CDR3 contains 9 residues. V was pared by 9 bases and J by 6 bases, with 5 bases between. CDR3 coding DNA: TGTGCCACCCCGGGCGAGCAGTACTTC. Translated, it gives CATPGEQYF.